The 5 T cell receptor beta chains below all came from one sample that was sequenced in a study of cytomegalovirus exposure and HLA in healthy donors. The PCR used 60 Vbeta and 13 Jbeta primers. Using immunoSEQ multiplex PCR, the repertoire was profiled, and TCRdb retains in-frame clones only, with some absent. The sample lists 150,000 to 200,000 clones, over 60% occurring once. The sample was PBMCs. These receptors came from a woman between 40 and 50 years old in good health and CMV-seronegative.

Worth noting for this clone: The sample holds other DNA sequences that translate to the same CDR3. The chain has TRBV19 and TRBJ2-7; no firm D call. CDR3 size: 13 residues. The germline V and J ends were trimmed by 3 bases and 3 bases, with 9 bases remaining between them. Germline V lookup: CDR1 LNHDA, CDR2 SQIVND (reference sequence). The CDR3 sequence: CASSIGQSYEQYF. The CDR3 DNA is TGTGCCAGTAGTATTGGCCAAAGCTACGAGCAGTACTTC.

The J gene is TRBJ2-5, the V gene TRBV7-2; no reliable D call. This CDR3 region has 17 residues. Trimming removed 5 bases from V and 5 bases from J, with 24 bases in between. Germline CDR1 is SGHTA and CDR2 is FQGNSA. The DNA for the CDR3 is TGTGCCAGCAGCCCTTTGGGTACGGCGGTTGTAGTGGAGACCCAGTACTTC. It yields the protein CASSPLGTAVVVETQYF.

V is TRBV2 and J is TRBJ2-1; 8 bases align to TRBD2. Per the germline V gene, CDR1 is SNHLY and CDR2 is FYNNEI. The CDR3 runs 15 residues. The junction had 11 bases not matched to a gene; V was cut back by 6 bases and J by 7 bases. DNA of the CDR3: TGTGCCAGCAGGACCCGGGGGGGCCCAGGGAATGAGCAGTTCTTC. Its protein is CASRTRGGPGNEQFF.

This clone was seen a handful of times. The genes are TRBV4-1 and TRBJ2-3, with 9 bases that match TRBD2. V lost 2 bases to trimming and J lost 0 bases; unmatched junction nucleotides: 3. The CDR3 spans 16 residues. CDR1 and CDR2 from the germline V gene are MGHRA and YSYEKL. CDR3 in DNA: TGCGCCAGCAGCCAACTAGCGGGGAGCAGCACAGATACGCAGTATTTT. It specifies CASSQLAGSSTDTQYF.

The gene calls are TRBV6-5 and TRBJ1-4, with D possibly being TRBD1 (5 bases). CDR1 MNHEY and CDR2 SVGAGI come from the germline V gene. CDR3 length: 15 residues. Trimming took 4 bases from V and 5 from J, leaving 14 bases between them. The CDR3 region has the DNA TGTGCCAGCAGTTTAACGGGGGGACCGAATGAAAAACTGTTTTTT. Encoded protein: CASSLTGGPNEKLFF.